Sequencing of this T cell receptor (beta chain) was carried out in a study of beta chain features in type 1 diabetes. Findings and limits, study-wide: TCRB CDR3s from Type 1 diabetes patients were moderately but significantly shorter in all four CD4+ subsets. The cDNA sequencing approach could over-represent high-TCR-expressing cells.

Trimming removed 1 base from V and 4 bases from J; junction bases left unmatched: 4. Germline values: CDR1 SGHAT, CDR2 FQNNGV. The CDR3 length is 15 residues. Reverse transcription of all isolated RNA meant that expressed TCRB transcripts were sequenced. Assay used: immunoSEQ multiplex PCR; TCRdb lists only in-frame clones, some missing. The table has hundreds of thousands of clones, roughly 13% seen once. With respect to this clone: Its antigen remains unidentified.

V is TRBV11-2 and J is TRBJ2-1; 7 bases are a match to TRBD2. The receptor was derived from a man between 18 and 29 years old with type 1 diabetes. The sequencing input was naive CD4+ T cells from blood. This chain's CDR3 is CASSLVAGEYNEQFF. The CDR3 DNA sequence: TGTGCCAGCAGCTTAGTGGCGGGGGAGTACAATGAGCAGTTCTTC. The full variable domain, its missing parts supplied by reference TRBV11-2 and TRBJ2-1, is EAGVAQSPRYKIIEKRQSVAFWCNPISGHATLYWYQQILGQGPKLLIQFQNNGVVDDSQLPKDRFSAERLKGVDSTLKIQPAKLEDSAVYLCASSLVAGEYNEQFFGPGTRLTVL.